Sequencing of this T cell receptor beta chain was carried out in a study of radiation and T cells in renal cell carcinoma. Overall study results and limits: In blood, top tumor clones expanded by 2 weeks, shrinking by 4.

Measured with immunoSEQ multiplex PCR; TCRdb has only the in-frame clones, and not every one. Of 97,000 or so clones in the sample, around 84% were seen once. As for time point: blood 4 weeks post-SBRT, at nephrectomy. The treatment: 15 Gy SBRT to primary tumor, nephrectomy 4 weeks later. Nephrectomy followed 15 Gy stereotactic body radiation by 4 weeks. Blood was sampled at baseline, 2 weeks and 4 weeks after SBRT. Clear cell pathology was present in this patient's renal cell carcinoma. As for this clone: What it binds is not known.

CDR3 length: 14 amino acids. Germline assignment: CDR1 SGHAT and CDR2 FQDESV (reference sequence). With 2 bases removed from V and 3 bases from J, the gap between germline ends came to 9 bases. The sequencing used blood, collected from a patient whose treatment included radiotherapy and nephrectomy. This receptor was taken from a man aged 60 to 69 with renal cell carcinoma. The chain couples TRBV11-1 to TRBJ2-3; a weak D match, TRBD1 (5 bases). In nucleotides, the CDR3 is TGTGCCAGCAGCTTACTGCAGGGAACAGATACGCAGTATTTT. Translating gives CASSLLQGTDTQYF.